This T cell receptor (beta chain) is from a study of T cell responses to AZD1222 COVID-19 vaccine. This clone was found once. The antigen is not known. The table came from immunoSEQ multiplex PCR; TCRdb's copy has only in-frame clones and leaves some out. The table has more than 90,000 clones, 85% to 90% seen once; the top ten hold approximately 15%. General study results and limits: The reported proportion of spike-specific TCRs targeting unmutated variant regions was nearly half.

Germline CDR1 and CDR2: LNHDA and SQIVND (reference sequence). This CDR3 has 14 amino acids. V gave up 4 bases and J gave up 3 bases, with 13 bases separating them. Whether given at about 4 or about 12 weeks, second doses were pooled. The sequencing used peripheral blood, collected 28 days after the second AZD1222 dose. The clonotype comes from an adult who received the AZD1222 COVID-19 vaccine. This chain connects TRBV19 to TRBJ2-7, with D perhaps matching TRBD1 (5 bases). The CDR3 is CASSRDRDLYEQYF. CDR3 in DNA: TGTGCCAGTAGTAGAGACAGAGACCTCTACGAGCAGTACTTC.